The clone carrying this TCR beta chain appeared a few times. The sample comes from a study of OX40 agonist ivuxolimab in advanced cancers. This CDR3 contains 12 residues. V was trimmed by 3 bases and J by 8 bases, leaving 5 bases between them. Germline lookup yields CDR1 MNHEY and CDR2 SMNVEV (reference sequence). Data came from immunoSEQ multiplex PCR; TCRdb stores just in-frame clones and leaves some out. The table includes roughly 50,000 clones, roughly 81% detected once. The V call is TRBV27, the J call TRBJ1-6; D not certain. The TCR originated in an adult with an advanced solid tumor such as melanoma, head and neck, liver or kidney cancer. Sample: CD4+ or CD8+ T cells sorted from blood, taken in a trial of the OX40 agonist ivuxolimab. CDR3 nucleotide sequence: TGTGCCAGCAGTTTTCATCATTCACCCCTCCACTTT. It encodes CASSFHHSPLHF.